The sequence of this TCR beta chain was determined in a study of regulatory T cells in long-lasting Graves disease. The time point here: newly diagnosed GD, antithyroid drugs for less than 3 months. RNA extracted from PBMCs served as the sequencing template. Assembly of TCR beta libraries relied on iRepertoire HTBI primers together with Arm-PCR of CDR3 regions. TCRdb passed the multiplex PCR reads through MiXCR, listing each CDR3 protein once. The sample yields roughly 510,000 distinct CDR3 sequences, approximately 16% seen once. This clonotype showed up just a few times. CDR1 is SEHNR and CDR2 is FQNEAQ in the germline V gene (reference sequence). V shed 2 bases, J shed 4 bases, and the junction held 9 bases outside the gene matches. CDR3 length: 16 residues. In addition, the sample was reused for a study of T cells in Graves' hyperthyroidism and ophthalmopathy.

The origin of this receptor is a man in his late teens or twenties with Graves disease. Sequenced material: peripheral blood mononuclear cells (PBMCs), taken at new diagnosis, from a patient treated with antithyroid drugs. V is TRBV7-9 and J is TRBJ2-7; TRBD2 agrees at 9 bases. In DNA, the CDR3 is TGTGCCAGCAGCTTAAGTACGTTAGCGGGAGAATACGAGCAGTACTTC. Translated: CASSLSTLAGEYEQYF.